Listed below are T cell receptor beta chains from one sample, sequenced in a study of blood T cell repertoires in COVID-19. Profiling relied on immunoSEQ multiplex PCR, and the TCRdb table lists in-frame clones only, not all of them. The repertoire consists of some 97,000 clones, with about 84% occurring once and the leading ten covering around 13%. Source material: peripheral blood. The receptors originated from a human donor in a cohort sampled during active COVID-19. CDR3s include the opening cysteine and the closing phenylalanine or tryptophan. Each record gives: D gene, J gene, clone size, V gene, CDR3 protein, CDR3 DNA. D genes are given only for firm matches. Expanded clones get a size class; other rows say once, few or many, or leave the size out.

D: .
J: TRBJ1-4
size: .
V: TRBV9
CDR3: CASSSTKSGGFTTNEKLFF
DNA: TGTGCCAGCAGCTCGACAAAGTCGGGGGGCTTTACAACTAATGAAAAACTGTTTTTT

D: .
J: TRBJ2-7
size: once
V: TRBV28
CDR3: CASRTEWEQYF
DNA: TGTGCCAGCAGAACTGAGTGGGAGCAGTACTTC

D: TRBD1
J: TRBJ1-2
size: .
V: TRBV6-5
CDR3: CAIPDRGLSHYGYTF
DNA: TGTGCCATTCCGGACAGGGGGTTGTCCCACTATGGCTACACCTTC

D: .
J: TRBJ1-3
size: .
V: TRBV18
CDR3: CASSPLAGEGNTIYF
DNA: TGTGCCAGCTCACCACTGGCAGGGGAAGGAAACACCATATATTTT

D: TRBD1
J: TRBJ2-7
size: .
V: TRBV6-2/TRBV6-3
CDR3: CASSYLTRQGLYEQYF
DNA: TGTGCCAGCAGTTACTTGACGAGACAGGGCCTTTACGAGCAGTACTTC

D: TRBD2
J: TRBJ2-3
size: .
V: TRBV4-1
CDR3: CASRAGTSGSTGTDTQYF
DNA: TGCGCCAGCAGGGCCGGGACTAGCGGCTCCACCGGCACAGATACGCAGTATTTT

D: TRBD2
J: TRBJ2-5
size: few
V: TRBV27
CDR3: CASSPPGLAGAVGETQYF
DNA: TGTGCCAGCAGTCCCCCGGGACTAGCGGGAGCCGTTGGAGAGACCCAGTACTTC

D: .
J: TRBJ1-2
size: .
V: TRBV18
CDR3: CASSPPGEGYGYTF
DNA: TGTGCCAGCTCACCACCAGGGGAGGGCTATGGCTACACCTTC

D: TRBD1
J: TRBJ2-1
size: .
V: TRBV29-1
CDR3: CSVQLGQGSYNEQFF
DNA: TGCAGCGTTCAGTTAGGACAGGGGTCCTACAATGAGCAGTTCTTC

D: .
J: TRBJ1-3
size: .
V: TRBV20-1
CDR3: CSASGVSGNTIYF
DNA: TGCAGTGCTAGTGGCGTCTCTGGAAACACCATATATTTT

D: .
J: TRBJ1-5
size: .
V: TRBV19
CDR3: CASKGRGTSNQPQHF
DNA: TGTGCCTCAAAAGGCCGGGGGACCAGCAATCAGCCCCAGCATTTT

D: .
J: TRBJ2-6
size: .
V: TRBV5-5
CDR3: CASSLTVANVLTF
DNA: TGTGCCAGCAGCTTGACTGTGGCCAACGTCCTGACTTTC

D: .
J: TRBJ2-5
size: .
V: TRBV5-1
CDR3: CASSRVIGQSQETQYF
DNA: TGCGCCAGCAGCCGGGTCATAGGACAGTCCCAAGAGACCCAGTACTTC

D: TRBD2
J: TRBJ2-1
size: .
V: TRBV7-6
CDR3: CASSLMSGGPRGNEQFF
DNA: TGTGCCAGCAGCTTAATGAGCGGGGGCCCCCGGGGGAATGAGCAGTTCTTC

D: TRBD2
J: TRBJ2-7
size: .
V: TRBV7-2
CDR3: CASSLTSGGYEQYF
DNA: TGTGCCAGCAGCTTGACTAGCGGGGGCTACGAGCAGTACTTC

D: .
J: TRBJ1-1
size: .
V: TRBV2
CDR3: CASSADPTGANTEAFF
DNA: TGTGCCAGCAGTGCAGATCCGACAGGAGCTAACACTGAAGCTTTCTTT

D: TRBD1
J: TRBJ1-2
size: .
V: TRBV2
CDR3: CASSLQGTVNYGYTF
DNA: TGTGCCAGCAGTTTACAGGGGACAGTTAACTATGGCTACACCTTC

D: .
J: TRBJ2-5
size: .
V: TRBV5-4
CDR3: CASSWKQGQETQYF
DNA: TGTGCCAGCAGCTGGAAACAGGGACAAGAGACCCAGTACTTC

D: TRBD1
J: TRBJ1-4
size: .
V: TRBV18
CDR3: CASSPGTATNEKLFF
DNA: TGTGCCAGCTCACCTGGGACAGCAACTAATGAAAAACTGTTTTTT

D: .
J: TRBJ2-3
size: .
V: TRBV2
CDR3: CASSGVRGGGTDTQYF
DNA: TGTGCCAGCAGTGGTGTTCGTGGCGGGGGCACAGATACGCAGTATTTT

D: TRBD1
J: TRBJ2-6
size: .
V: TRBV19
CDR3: CASSIGGQYSGANVLTF
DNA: TGTGCCAGTAGTATTGGGGGACAGTACTCTGGGGCCAACGTCCTGACTTTC

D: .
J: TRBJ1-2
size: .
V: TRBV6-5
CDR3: CASRQQGNYGYTF
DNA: TGTGCCAGCAGGCAACAGGGTAACTATGGCTACACCTTC

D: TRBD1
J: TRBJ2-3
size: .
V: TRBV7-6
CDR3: CASSSPRQGGTDTQYF
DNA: TGTGCCAGCAGTTCCCCCAGACAGGGAGGCACAGATACGCAGTATTTT

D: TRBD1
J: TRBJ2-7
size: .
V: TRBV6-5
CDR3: CASTPGTEGLLEQYF
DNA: TGTGCCAGCACCCCCGGGACAGAAGGGCTCTTGGAGCAGTACTTC

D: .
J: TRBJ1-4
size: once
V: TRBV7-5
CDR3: CARSTLDRGRSGGNEKLFF
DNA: TGTGCCAGAAGCACCCTCGACAGGGGGCGATCGGGGGGGAATGAAAAACTGTTTTTT

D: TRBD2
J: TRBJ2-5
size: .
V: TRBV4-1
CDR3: CASKSLAETQETQYF
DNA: TGCGCCAGCAAATCACTAGCGGAGACTCAAGAGACCCAGTACTTC

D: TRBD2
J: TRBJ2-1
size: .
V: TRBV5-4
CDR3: CASSPQGLAGGDEQFF
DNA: TGTGCCAGCAGCCCGCAGGGACTAGCGGGAGGCGATGAGCAGTTCTTC

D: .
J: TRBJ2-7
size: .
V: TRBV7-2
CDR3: CASSRDSNYEQYF
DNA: TGTGCCAGCAGCCGGGACTCCAACTACGAGCAGTACTTC

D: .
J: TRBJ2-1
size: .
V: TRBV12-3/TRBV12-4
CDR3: CASSFLYYNERFF
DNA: TGTGCCAGCAGTTTTCTCTACTACAATGAGCGGTTCTTC

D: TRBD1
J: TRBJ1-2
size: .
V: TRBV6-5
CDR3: CASVRGPNYGYTF
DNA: TGTGCCAGCGTTAGGGGGCCTAACTATGGCTACACCTTC

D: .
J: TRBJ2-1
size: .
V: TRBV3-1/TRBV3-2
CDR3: CASSLNGRGNEQFF
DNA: TGTGCCAGCAGCCTTAACGGCCGGGGCAATGAGCAGTTCTTC

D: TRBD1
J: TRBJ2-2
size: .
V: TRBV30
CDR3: CAWSSGTGYTGELFF
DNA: TGTGCCTGGAGTTCCGGGACAGGGTACACCGGGGAGCTGTTTTTT

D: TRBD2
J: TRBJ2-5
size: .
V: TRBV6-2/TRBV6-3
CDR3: CASSAPSGGAKETQYF
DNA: TGTGCCAGCAGTGCGCCTAGCGGGGGGGCCAAGGAGACCCAGTACTTC

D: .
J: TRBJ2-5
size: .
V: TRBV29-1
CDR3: CSVAETVKETQYF
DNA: TGCAGCGTTGCTGAGACAGTGAAAGAGACCCAGTACTTC

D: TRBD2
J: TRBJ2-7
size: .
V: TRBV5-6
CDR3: CASSLGLGGVSYEQYF
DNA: TGTGCCAGCAGCCTAGGACTGGGAGGGGTATCCTACGAGCAGTACTTC

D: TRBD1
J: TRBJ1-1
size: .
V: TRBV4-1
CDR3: CASSPYSTGQGGSEAFF
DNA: TGCGCCAGCAGCCCCTACTCGACAGGGCAAGGCGGGTCTGAAGCTTTCTTT

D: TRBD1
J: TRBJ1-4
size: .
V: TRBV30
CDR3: CAWRGTGREKLFF
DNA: TGTGCCTGGAGAGGGACAGGGCGTGAAAAACTGTTTTTT

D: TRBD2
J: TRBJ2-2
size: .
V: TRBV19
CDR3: CASSSSGRGGTGELFF
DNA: TGTGCCAGTAGTTCTAGCGGGAGAGGGGGAACCGGGGAGCTGTTTTTT

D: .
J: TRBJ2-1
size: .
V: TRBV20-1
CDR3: CSALVPGEQFF
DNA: TGCAGTGCTCTAGTACCGGGGGAGCAGTTCTTC

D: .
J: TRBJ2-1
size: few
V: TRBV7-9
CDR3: CASSGQGGSYNEQFF
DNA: TGTGCCAGCAGCGGTCAGGGGGGATCCTACAATGAGCAGTTCTTC

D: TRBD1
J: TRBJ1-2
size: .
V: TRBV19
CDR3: CASSETRQGAWYGYTF
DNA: TGTGCCAGTAGTGAGACCCGACAGGGGGCATGGTATGGCTACACCTTC

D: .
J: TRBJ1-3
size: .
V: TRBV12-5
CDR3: CASGPTGSGNTIYF
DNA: TGTGCTAGTGGTCCGACAGGCTCTGGAAACACCATATATTTT

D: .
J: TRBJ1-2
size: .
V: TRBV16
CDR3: CASSQSTTGGYTF
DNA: TGTGCCAGCAGCCAATCGACCACGGGAGGCTACACCTTC

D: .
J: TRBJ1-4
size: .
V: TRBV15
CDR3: CATSDPGGPTNEKLFF
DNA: TGTGCCACCAGCGACCCCGGGGGACCAACTAATGAAAAACTGTTTTTT

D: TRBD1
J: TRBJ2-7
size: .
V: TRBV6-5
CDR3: CASILGQGYEQYF
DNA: TGTGCCAGCATATTGGGACAGGGCTACGAGCAGTACTTC

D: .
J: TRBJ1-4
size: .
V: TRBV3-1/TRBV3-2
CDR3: CASSAGFATNEKLFF
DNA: TGTGCCAGCAGCGCCGGTTTCGCAACTAATGAAAAACTGTTTTTT

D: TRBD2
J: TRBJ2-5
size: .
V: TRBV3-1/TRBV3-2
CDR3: CASSQEWSGRETQYF
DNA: TGTGCCAGCAGCCAAGAATGGAGCGGGAGAGAGACCCAGTACTTC